This is a list of T cell receptor beta chains from one sample in a study of shared clonotypes between healthy human individuals. Profiling relied on immunoSEQ multiplex PCR, and the TCRdb table lists in-frame clones only, not all of them. Of roughly 700,000 clones listed, around 90% are singletons. Sequences were obtained from memory CD8+ T cells from PBMCs. All receptors come from a man aged 18 to 29 in good health. Some clones in this sample may be carry-over from other donors' samples. Each CDR3 is given with its conserved first and last residue. Fields, in order: J gene, clone size, V gene, D gene, CDR3 DNA, CDR3 protein. The D gene is left open where the match is weak. Clone size is stated in some rows and not others, as once, few, many or a class when expanded.

TRBJ1-5 | . | TRBV28 | TRBD1 | TGTGCCAGCAGTTTAAGGGACAGGGTAGGCAATCAGCCCCAGCATTTT | CASSLRDRVGNQPQHF
TRBJ2-7 | . | TRBV2 | TRBD2 | TGTGCCAGCAGGGGTAGCGGGAGCTACGAGCAGTACTTC | CASRGSGSYEQYF
TRBJ1-2 | . | TRBV19 | . | TGTGCCAGTAGTATACTCCTGTCTCCGGGTGGGGCTAACTATGGCTACACCTTC | CASSILLSPGGANYGYTF
TRBJ2-1 | . | TRBV29-1 | . | TGCAGCGTTGAAGACCCGAGCTCCTACAATGAGCAGTTCTTC | CSVEDPSSYNEQFF
TRBJ1-1 | . | TRBV5-1 | . | TGCGCCAGCAGCTTGGGTAGGGTTGGGAACACTGAAGCTTTCTTT | CASSLGRVGNTEAFF
TRBJ2-5 | few | TRBV4-3 | . | TGCGCCAGCAGCCAAGGGACCCGGGAGACCCAGTACTTC | CASSQGTRETQYF
TRBJ2-6 | . | TRBV7-9 | . | TGTGCCAGCAGCGAAAACCGGACTGGGGCCAACGTCCTGACTTTC | CASSENRTGANVLTF
TRBJ1-2 | . | TRBV5-1 | . | TGCGCCAGCAGCTTGGCGGGCGACAACTATGGCTACACCTTC | CASSLAGDNYGYTF
TRBJ1-4 | . | TRBV27 | TRBD1 | TGTGCCAGCAGTTCGCAGGGGGTCGTCGTCACTAATGAAAAACTGTTTTTT | CASSSQGVVVTNEKLFF
TRBJ1-4 | once | TRBV28 | TRBD1 | TGTGCCAGCACCTTAACAGGGGGGGACTTCGGTAATGAAAAACTGTTTTTT | CASTLTGGDFGNEKLFF
TRBJ1-2 | . | TRBV6-5 | . | TGTGCCAGCAGTCCAGGGAATTGGTATGGCTACACCTTC | CASSPGNWYGYTF
TRBJ2-7 | . | TRBV19 | TRBD1 | TGTGCCAGTAGTCCCGGGACAGGGGGTCCCTACGAGCAGTACTTC | CASSPGTGGPYEQYF
TRBJ2-1 | . | TRBV29-1 | . | TGCAGCGTAGGAAACATAGCCTCCTACAATGAGCAGTTCTTC | CSVGNIASYNEQFF
TRBJ1-2 | once | TRBV19 | TRBD1 | TGTGCCAGTAGTATTGAGGGGGCGGACTATGGCTACACCTTC | CASSIEGADYGYTF
TRBJ2-7 | . | TRBV28 | . | TGTGCCAGCAGTTTTGCGGCGCTGGAGTACTTC | CASSFAALEYF
TRBJ1-1 | . | TRBV6-6 | . | TGTGCCAGCTCGGCCGGGAACACTGAAGCTTTCTTT | CASSAGNTEAFF
TRBJ2-3 | . | TRBV2 | . | TGTGCCAGCAGTACCGGTGATGTTTACACAGATACGCAGTATTTT | CASSTGDVYTDTQYF
TRBJ2-1 | . | TRBV9 | . | TGTGCCAGCAGCCCCCCCGGGCATGAGCAGTTCTTC | CASSPPGHEQFF
TRBJ2-7 | . | TRBV11-2 | . | TGTGCCAGCAGCTTAGTGGGCAGGGCCGTACACGAGCAGTACTTC | CASSLVGRAVHEQYF
TRBJ2-3 | . | TRBV28 | TRBD2 | TGTGCCAGCAGTTTCATGACTAGCGACATCACAGATACGCAGTATTTT | CASSFMTSDITDTQYF
TRBJ2-7 | . | TRBV5-4 | TRBD2 | TGTGCCAGCAGCTTGGACTGGGTGGGACGGGAGGTGCAGTACTTC | CASSLDWVGREVQYF
TRBJ2-7 | . | TRBV2 | TRBD2 | TGTGCCAGCAGAACCGGGACTAGCGGGAGGGCCTACGAGCAGTACTTC | CASRTGTSGRAYEQYF
TRBJ1-2 | . | TRBV29-1 | . | TGCAGCGCACTCTTACGGGAGGGAAACTATGGCTACACCTTC | CSALLREGNYGYTF
TRBJ2-4 | . | TRBV28 | . | TGTGCCAGCAGCAAGACAGGCCCACGGGAACTGGCCAAAAACATTCAGTACTTC | CASSKTGPRELAKNIQYF
TRBJ2-7 | . | TRBV5-6 | . | TGTGCCAGCAGCTTGGGGAGTTCCTACGAGCAGTACTTC | CASSLGSSYEQYF
TRBJ2-1 | . | TRBV5-4 | . | TGTGCCAGCAGCTCCCCGGCGAGGCTGATCTCCTACAATGAGCAGTTCTTC | CASSSPARLISYNEQFF
TRBJ1-4 | once | TRBV6-1 | . | TGTGCCAGCAGTGAGAGGGAGATTGATCCAACTAATGAAAAACTGTTTTTT | CASSEREIDPTNEKLFF
TRBJ1-4 | . | TRBV5-1 | TRBD1 | TGCGCCAGCAGCTTGGACAGGGGGCCGTATCGTAATGAAAAACTGTTTTTT | CASSLDRGPYRNEKLFF
TRBJ2-7 | . | TRBV11-2 | TRBD2 | TGTGCCAGCAGCCATCCGGGACTAGCGGAGCAGTACTTC | CASSHPGLAEQYF
TRBJ1-1 | . | TRBV6-5 | . | TGTGCCAGCAGTCTTCAGCCGGGAGCGGGGACTGAAGCTTTCTTT | CASSLQPGAGTEAFF
TRBJ2-1 | . | TRBV4-3 | . | TGCGCCAGCAGCCAAAAATGGGGGGGGCGATTCGGCAATGAGCAGTTCTTC | CASSQKWGGRFGNEQFF
TRBJ2-2 | . | TRBV10-3 | . | TGTGCCATCAGACCTCGGGACAACTCGAACACCGGGGAGCTGTTTTTT | CAIRPRDNSNTGELFF
TRBJ2-3 | . | TRBV28 | TRBD2 | TGTGCCAGCAGCCTGGGGGACACGGGACTAGCGGGAGTGGATACGCAGTATTTT | CASSLGDTGLAGVDTQYF
TRBJ2-2 | . | TRBV10-3 | . | TGTGCCATCAAAGGGAGCGGAACGAACACCGGGGAGCTGTTTTTT | CAIKGSGTNTGELFF
TRBJ2-1 | . | TRBV27 | TRBD2 | TGTGCCAGCAGTTTTCGACTAGCGGGAGGGAATGAGCAGTTCTTC | CASSFRLAGGNEQFF
TRBJ2-1 | once | TRBV27 | TRBD1 | TGTGCCAGCAGGAACGGAACAAGATCGGACAGGGGGCCCTACAATGAGCAGTTCTTC | CASRNGTRSDRGPYNEQFF
TRBJ2-7 | . | TRBV27 | TRBD2 | TGTGCCAGCAGTTTAGGTAGCGGGAGTTATTACGAGCAGTACTTC | CASSLGSGSYYEQYF
TRBJ2-1 | . | TRBV5-1 | TRBD2 | TGCGCCAGCAGCTTGGCGGGACTAGCGGTTCGTGAGCAGTTCTTC | CASSLAGLAVREQFF
TRBJ2-2 | . | TRBV6-5 | TRBD2 | TGTGCCAGCAGCCTAGGGAGGGAGGGCACCGGGGAGCTGTTTTTT | CASSLGREGTGELFF
TRBJ2-5 | . | TRBV7-9 | TRBD2 | TGTGCCAGCAGCGCCTGGACTAGCGGCCAAGAGACCCAGTACTTC | CASSAWTSGQETQYF
TRBJ1-2 | . | TRBV27 | TRBD1 | TGTGCCAGCAGTCCCAGGGCCGGGACAGGGGATGGCTACACCTTC | CASSPRAGTGDGYTF
TRBJ1-1 | . | TRBV19 | . | TGTGCCAGTAGTCCAGGACCGGTCACTGAAGCTTTCTTT | CASSPGPVTEAFF
TRBJ2-5 | . | TRBV6-5 | . | TGTGCCAGCAGTTCCGGGGACCCCCGGGGCGAGGACCAGTACTTC | CASSSGDPRGEDQYF
TRBJ2-7 | . | TRBV11-2 | . | TGTGCCAGCGGAGACTGGGGCCACGAGCAGTACTTC | CASGDWGHEQYF
TRBJ1-1 | . | TRBV9 | . | TGTGCCAGCAGCGTTCTGGTGGGGGGCACTGAAGCTTTCTTT | CASSVLVGGTEAFF
TRBJ2-7 | . | TRBV27 | . | TGTGCCAGCAGTTTATCGGGGCTAGCGTCCTACGAGCAGTACTTC | CASSLSGLASYEQYF
TRBJ2-5 | . | TRBV28 | . | TGTGCCAGCAGTCGACTGGTAGAGGCGTTTTCGGGGGAGACCCAGTACTTC | CASSRLVEAFSGETQYF
TRBJ2-5 | . | TRBV28 | . | TGTGCCAGCAGTCCACAGGGAGGCGGAGAGACCCAGTACTTC | CASSPQGGGETQYF
TRBJ2-7 | . | TRBV28 | TRBD2 | TGTGCCAGCATGGAGAGTCTAGCGGGAGTCGCCTACGAGCAGTACTTC | CASMESLAGVAYEQYF
TRBJ2-7 | . | TRBV27 | . | TGTGCCAGCAGGTCAGGACTCTCCTACGAGCAGTACTTC | CASRSGLSYEQYF
TRBJ2-7 | once | TRBV7-9 | . | TGTGCCAGCAGCAATAGCGTTGACGAGCAGTACTTC | CASSNSVDEQYF
TRBJ1-5 | . | TRBV30 | . | TGTGCCTACTCGGACAACCGCAATCAGCCCCAGCATTTT | CAYSDNRNQPQHF